This T cell receptor beta chain was profiled in a study of T cell responses to AZD1222 COVID-19 vaccine. Regarding the study as a whole: Donors were mostly white British, more females; clonal diversity possibly underestimated.

The repertoire was sequenced with immunoSEQ multiplex PCR; TCRdb's copy has only in-frame clones and lacks some. Counted here are 120,000 or so clones, 85% to 90% occurring once; the ten biggest clones make up roughly a quarter. As regards this clone: Its target is not known.

This TCR derives from an adult in good health. Specimen: peripheral blood, collected on day 0 of AZD1222 vaccination.

The DNA for the CDR3 is TGTGCCAGCAGCCCGGGGGACGGGAACACTGAAGCTTTCTTT. This sequence encodes CASSPGDGNTEAFF. The rearrangement uses TRBV4-2 and TRBJ1-1, with a weak D call TRBD1 (5 bases). Germline V gene lookup returns CDR1 LGHNA and CDR2 YNFKEQ. The CDR3 is made up of 14 amino acids. Trimming shortened V by 4 bases and J by 1 base, and 10 bases separated the two germline ends.